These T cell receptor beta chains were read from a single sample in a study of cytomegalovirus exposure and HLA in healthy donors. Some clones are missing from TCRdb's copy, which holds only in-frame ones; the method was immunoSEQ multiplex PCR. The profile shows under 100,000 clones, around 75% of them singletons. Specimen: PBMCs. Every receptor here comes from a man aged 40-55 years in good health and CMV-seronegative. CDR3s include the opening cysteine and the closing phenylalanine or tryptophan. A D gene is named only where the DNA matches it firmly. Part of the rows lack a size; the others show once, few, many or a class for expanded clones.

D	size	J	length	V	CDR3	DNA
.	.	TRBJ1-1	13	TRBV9	CASSAVEGTEAFF	TGTGCCAGCAGCGCGGTAGAGGGCACTGAAGCTTTCTTT
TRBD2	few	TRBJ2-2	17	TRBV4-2	CASSQVYGGGNTGELFF	TGTGCCAGCAGCCAAGTATATGGGGGGGGAAACACCGGGGAGCTGTTTTTT
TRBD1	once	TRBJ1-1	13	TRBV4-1	CASSQRWDRGSFF	TGCGCCAGCAGCCAACGCTGGGACAGGGGGTCTTTCTTT
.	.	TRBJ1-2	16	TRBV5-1	CASSMISGRRDYGYTF	TGCGCCAGCAGCATGATTTCAGGGAGGAGGGACTATGGCTACACCTTC
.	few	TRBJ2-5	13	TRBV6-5	CASSYGVGETQYF	TGTGCCAGCAGCTACGGAGTCGGTGAGACCCAGTACTTC
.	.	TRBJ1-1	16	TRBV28	CASSLISSGGNTEAFF	TGTGCCAGCAGTTTAATCTCTTCTGGGGGCAACACTGAAGCTTTCTTT
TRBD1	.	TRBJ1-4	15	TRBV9	CASSVDVTGSEKLFF	TGTGCCAGCAGCGTAGACGTGACAGGGAGCGAAAAACTGTTTTTT
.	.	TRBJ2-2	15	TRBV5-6	CASSFDRQNTGELFF	TGTGCCAGCAGCTTTGACAGACAGAACACCGGGGAGCTGTTTTTT
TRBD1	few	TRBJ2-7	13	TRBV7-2	CASSSKTGETPDF	TGTGCCAGCAGCAGCAAAACAGGGGAAACTCCGGACTTC
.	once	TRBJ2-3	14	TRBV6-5	CASSSRLGGDTQYF	TGTGCCAGCAGTTCCAGACTAGGCGGAGATACGCAGTATTTT
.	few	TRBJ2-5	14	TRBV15	CATSGRGGGETQYF	TGTGCCACCAGCGGGCGGGGTGGAGGGGAGACCCAGTACTTC
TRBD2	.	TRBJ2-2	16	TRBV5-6	CASSLGGLAGAIRLFF	TGTGCCAGCAGCTTGGGGGGACTAGCGGGGGCGATTCGGCTGTTTTTT
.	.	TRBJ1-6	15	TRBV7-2	CASSLAEGLNSPLHF	TGTGCCAGCAGCTTAGCGGAGGGACTCAATTCACCCCTCCACTTT
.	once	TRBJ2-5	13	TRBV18	CASSPPGAETQYF	TGTGCCAGCTCACCGCCAGGGGCCGAGACCCAGTACTTC
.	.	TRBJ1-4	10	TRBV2	CATNREKLFF	TGTGCCACCAACAGGGAAAAACTGTTTTTT
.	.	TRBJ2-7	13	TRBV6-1	CASNAGLSYEQYF	TGTGCCAGCAACGCAGGGTTATCCTACGAGCAGTACTTC
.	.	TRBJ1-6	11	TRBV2	CAVENPSPLHF	TGTGCCGTCGAGAACCCCTCACCCCTCCACTTT
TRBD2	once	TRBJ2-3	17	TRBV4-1	CASSQEVPGGPGDTQYF	TGCGCCAGCAGCCAAGAAGTGCCGGGGGGGCCGGGAGATACGCAGTATTTT
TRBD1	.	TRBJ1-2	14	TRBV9	CASSTQGGPYGYTF	TGTGCCAGCAGCACTCAGGGGGGCCCCTATGGCTACACCTTC
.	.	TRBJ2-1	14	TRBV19	CASSMGGPYNEQFF	TGTGCCAGTAGTATGGGGGGACCCTACAATGAGCAGTTCTTC
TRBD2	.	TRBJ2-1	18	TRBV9	CASSVRAGGPLSYNEQFF	TGTGCCAGCAGCGTACGGGCGGGGGGGCCTCTGTCCTACAATGAGCAGTTCTTC
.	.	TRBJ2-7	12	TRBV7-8	CASSSASYEQYF	TGTGCCAGCAGCTCCGCGTCCTACGAGCAGTACTTC